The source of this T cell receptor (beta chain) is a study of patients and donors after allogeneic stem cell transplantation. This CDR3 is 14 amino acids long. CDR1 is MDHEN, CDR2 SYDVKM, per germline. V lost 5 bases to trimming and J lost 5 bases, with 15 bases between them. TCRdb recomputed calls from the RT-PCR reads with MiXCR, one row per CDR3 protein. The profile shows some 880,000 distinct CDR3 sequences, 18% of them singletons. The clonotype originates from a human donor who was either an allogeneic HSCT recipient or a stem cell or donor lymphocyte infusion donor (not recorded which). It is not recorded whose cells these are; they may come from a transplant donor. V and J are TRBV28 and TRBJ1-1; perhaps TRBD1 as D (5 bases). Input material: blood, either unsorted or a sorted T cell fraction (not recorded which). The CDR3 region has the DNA TGTGCCAGCAGTGTCCCTGGGGGGGGTACTGAAGCTTTCTTT. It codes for CASSVPGGGTEAFF.